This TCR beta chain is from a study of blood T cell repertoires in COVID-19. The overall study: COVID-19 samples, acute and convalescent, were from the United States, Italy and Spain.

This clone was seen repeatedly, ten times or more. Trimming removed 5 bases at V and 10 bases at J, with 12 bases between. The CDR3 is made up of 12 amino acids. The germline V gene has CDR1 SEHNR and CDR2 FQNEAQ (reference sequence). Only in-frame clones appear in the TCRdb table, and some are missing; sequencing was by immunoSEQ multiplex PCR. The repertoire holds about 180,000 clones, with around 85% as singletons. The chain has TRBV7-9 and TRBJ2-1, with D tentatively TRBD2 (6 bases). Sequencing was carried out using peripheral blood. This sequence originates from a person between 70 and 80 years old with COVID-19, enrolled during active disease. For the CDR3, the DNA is TGTGCCAGCAGCCAGACTAGTTTGGAGCAGTTCTTC. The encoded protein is CASSQTSLEQFF.